The 30 T cell receptor beta chains presented below share a single source sample, sequenced in a study of beta chain features in type 1 diabetes. Isolated RNA was reverse transcribed in full, so expressed TCRB transcripts were sequenced. TCRdb keeps only in-frame clones here, not all; method: immunoSEQ multiplex PCR. Of fewer than 200,000 clones listed, 10% to 15% are singletons. Input material: central memory CD4+ T cells from blood. These TCRs come from a woman younger than 35 in good health.

This clone has only one observation. V usage is TRBV6-6 and J usage is TRBJ2-1; 9 nucleotides match TRBD2. The CDR3 is 14 residues long. V dropped 6 bases and J dropped 8; count of bases not matched to a gene: 8. In germline, CDR1 is MNHNY, CDR2 SVGAGI (reference sequence). CDR3 coding DNA: TGTGCCAGCAGCGCGGGAGGGCCGAAATATGAGCAGTTCTTC. This translates into CASSAGGPKYEQFF.

This clone was recorded a few times. The chain couples TRBV11-2 to TRBJ2-7; D unresolved. V lost 1 base to trimming and J lost 4 bases, with 8 bases between them. Germline values: CDR1 SGHAT, CDR2 FQNNGV. The CDR3 has 13 residues. CDR3 bases: TGTGCCAGCAGCTTAGGCCAGACATACGAGCAGTACTTC. This sequence encodes CASSLGQTYEQYF.

V and J are TRBV5-1 and TRBJ2-7, with 11 bases that match TRBD1. Per the germline V gene, CDR1 is SGHRS and CDR2 is YFSETQ. The trim removed 3 bases at V and 2 bases at J, leaving 4 bases unmatched. The CDR3 is made up of 15 amino acids. This CDR3 is CASSSTGQGAYEQYF. The CDR3 DNA sequence: TGCGCCAGCAGCTCTACGGGACAGGGGGCCTACGAGCAGTACTTC.

This clone showed up just a few times. CDR3 DNA: TGTGCCAGCAGCACCAGCTCGACTAGCGGGATAGAGACCCAGTACTTC. Translation: CASSTSSTSGIETQYF. This chain uses TRBV7-2 with TRBJ2-5; TRBD2 agrees at 11 bases. The CDR3 is made up of 16 amino acids. Germline lookup yields CDR1 SGHTA and CDR2 FQGNSA. V dropped 5 bases and J dropped 4; count of bases not matched to a gene: 9.

In regard to this clone: At the DNA level, this CDR3 is encoded by other sequences in the same sample as well. The V and J genes are TRBV30 and TRBJ1-5; the D gene is possibly TRBD1 (5 bases). The CDR3 runs to 13 residues. Per the germline V gene, CDR1 is GTSNPN and CDR2 is SVGIG (reference sequence). V lost 0 bases, J lost 4 bases, and 7 bases lay in between. In DNA form, the CDR3 reads TGTGCCTGGAGTGTAACAGGTAATCAGCCCCAGCATTTT. Encoded protein: CAWSVTGNQPQHF.

The V gene is TRBV2, the J gene TRBJ2-1; D might be TRBD2 (6 bases). Between the trimmed V and J ends, which lost 6 bases and 7 bases, there was a span of 16 bases. The CDR3 has 14 residues. Germline V CDR1 and CDR2: SNHLY, FYNNEI. DNA for the CDR3: TGTGCCAGCAGGCGGGACTGGGTGTCGAATGAGCAGTTCTTC. Its protein product is CASRRDWVSNEQFF.

This sequence joins TRBV7-9 and TRBJ1-1; TRBD1 aligns across 10 bases. After removal of 5 bases from V and 5 bases from J, the junction contained 5 bases not matched to a gene. The CDR3 loop spans 14 amino acids. Germline V lookup: CDR1 SEHNR, CDR2 FQNEAQ (reference sequence). CDR3 in DNA: TGTGCCAGCAGCATTGACAGGGGGCGAACTGAAGCTTTCTTT. It codes for CASSIDRGRTEAFF.

This clone was found a few times. The rearrangement uses TRBV7-9 and TRBJ1-1, with D possibly being TRBD1 (6 bases). V was clipped by 1 base and J by 7 bases, with 7 bases between them. This CDR3 region has 12 residues. Germline V gene lookup returns CDR1 SEHNR and CDR2 FQNEAQ (reference sequence). The CDR3: CASSLGDIEAFF. CDR3 coding DNA: TGTGCCAGCAGCTTAGGGGACATTGAAGCTTTCTTT.

This chain joins TRBV5-1 and TRBJ1-1, with TRBD1 as a possible D gene (6 bases). There are 15 residues in the CDR3. Trimming took 3 bases from V and 2 from J, leaving 14 bases between them. Germline V gives CDR1 SGHRS, CDR2 YFSETQ. DNA for the CDR3: TGCGCCAGCAGCTCCCTTAGGGGGAGAAACACTGAAGCTTTCTTT. Protein product: CASSSLRGRNTEAFF. The full variable domain, completed using reference TRBV5-1 and TRBJ1-1, is KAGVTQTPRYLIKTRGQQVTLSCSPISGHRSVSWYQQTPGQGLQFLFEYFSETQRNKGNFPGRFSGRQFSNSRSEMNVSTLELGDSALYLCASSSLRGRNTEAFFGQGTRLTVV.

The rearrangement joins TRBV19 to TRBJ2-1; no clear D gene. V was shortened by 6 bases and J by 0 bases, with 9 bases between the two germline ends. Germline CDR1 and CDR2: LNHDA and SQIVND (reference sequence). There are 14 residues in the CDR3. CDR3 bases: TGTGCCAGTAGGCGTGCGAGCTCCTACAATGAGCAGTTCTTC. Translation gives CASRRASSYNEQFF.

This rearrangement joins TRBV18 to TRBJ2-3; 8 bases align to TRBD1. V lost 1 base to trimming and J lost 1 base; unmatched junction nucleotides: 7. The germline V gene has CDR1 KGHSH and CDR2 LQKENI. This CDR3 is 17 amino acids long. The CDR3 DNA sequence: TGTGCCAGCTCACCACGAATACAGGGACAGGGCACAGATACGCAGTATTTT. Translation: CASSPRIQGQGTDTQYF.

In this sample, this clone turned up a few times. The chain links TRBV28 to TRBJ2-3, with TRBD1 as a possible D gene (6 bases). Germline V gives CDR1 MDHEN, CDR2 SYDVKM. This CDR3 is 17 amino acids long. The V end was cut by 6 bases, the J end by 0 bases, with 19 bases between. For the CDR3, the DNA is TGTGCCAGCAGACATGCCCCGGGACAAACTAGCACAGATACGCAGTATTTT. It is translated as CASRHAPGQTSTDTQYF. The whole variable domain, remainder taken from reference TRBV28 and TRBJ2-3, is DVKVTQSSRYLVKRTGEKVFLECVQDMDHENMFWYRQDPGLGLRLIYFSYDVKMKEKGDIPEGYSVSREKKERFSLILESASTNQTSMYLCASRHAPGQTSTDTQYFGPGTRLTVL.

This clone was counted only a few times. The chain combines TRBV2 with TRBJ2-5; 11 bases align to TRBD2. The CDR3 is 15 amino acids. The V segment lost 2 bases and the J segment 4 bases; nucleotides outside the gene matches: 3. Germline CDR1 is SNHLY and CDR2 is FYNNEI. The CDR3 region has the DNA TGTGCCAGCAGTGAATTTGGACTAGCGGGAGAGACCCAGTACTTC. It codes for CASSEFGLAGETQYF.

The CDR3 is CASSRDSIPEQFF. The CDR3 coding sequence is TGTGCCAGCAGCCGTGACAGCATACCTGAGCAGTTCTTC. The chain is built from TRBV7-9 and TRBJ2-1; maybe TRBD1 (5 bases). V lost 5 bases to trimming and J lost 9 bases, with 14 bases between them. The CDR3 contains 13 residues. CDR1 is SEHNR and CDR2 is FQNEAQ in the germline V gene (reference sequence).

This clone was found a few times. The chain employs TRBV30 and TRBJ2-2; D is perhaps TRBD2 (5 bases). Trimming left V 5 bases short and J 6 bases short, with 10 bases between. The CDR3 is 12 amino acids. CDR1 and CDR2 (germline): GTSNPN, SVGIG (reference sequence). CDR3 residues: CAWVRGSGELFF. The CDR3 region has the DNA TGTGCCTGGGTTCGGGGATCCGGGGAGCTGTTTTTT.

V and J are TRBV18 and TRBJ2-7; tentative D call: TRBD1 (5 bases). CDR3 length equals 15 residues. Germline V lookup: CDR1 KGHSH, CDR2 LQKENI. Deletions cut 2 bases from V and 3 bases from J, with 14 bases between. The CDR3 bases are TGTGCCAGCTCACCAACTGATCAGGGTAGCTACGAGCAGTACTTC. As protein: CASSPTDQGSYEQYF.

The J gene is TRBJ2-1, the V gene TRBV11-1; the match to TRBD2 covers 7 bases. Germline CDR1 and CDR2: SGHAT and FQDESV (reference sequence). J was trimmed by 9 bases and V by 8 bases; bases with no gene match: 13. The CDR3 length is 14 residues. The CDR3 DNA is TGTGCCAGCGTTGGGGCGGGAGATTGGGCTGAGCAGTTCTTC. Translating it yields CASVGAGDWAEQFF. The variable domain in full, with the rest retrieved from reference TRBV11-1 and TRBJ2-1, is EAEVAQSPRYKITEKSQAVAFWCDPISGHATLYWYRQILGQGPELLVQFQDESVVDDSQLPKDRFSAERLKGVDSTLKIQPAELGDSAMYLCASVGAGDWAEQFFGPGTRLTVL.

This chain connects TRBV18 to TRBJ2-1; 7 bases match TRBD2. The germline gives CDR1 KGHSH, CDR2 LQKENI. The CDR3 consists of 16 residues. V lost 0 bases, J lost 6 bases, and 8 bases stayed unmatched. The CDR3 nucleotides read TGTGCCAGCTCACCACCCGGGACGGGAGGTCTCAATGAGCAGTTCTTC. Translated, it gives CASSPPGTGGLNEQFF.

V is TRBV30 and J is TRBJ2-3; 8 bases match TRBD1. From germline, CDR1 is GTSNPN and CDR2 SVGIG (reference sequence). Germline trimming cut 5 bases from V and 0 bases from J; bases unmatched to any gene: 4. CDR3 length: 14 amino acids. CDR3 amino acids: CAWGTGGSTDTQYF. The DNA of the CDR3 is TGTGCCTGGGGAACAGGGGGTAGCACAGATACGCAGTATTTT.

This clone was detected only a few times. V and J are TRBV27 and TRBJ1-5; TRBD1 agrees at 9 bases. J lost 5 bases, V lost 3 bases, and 2 bases had no gene match. Germline CDR1 reads MNHEY; CDR2 reads SMNVEV (reference sequence). The CDR3 is 14 amino acids. The CDR3 is CASSLNRGHQPQHF. For the CDR3, the DNA is TGTGCCAGCAGTTTGAACAGGGGGCATCAGCCCCAGCATTTT.

The genes are TRBV7-6 and TRBJ2-7; D unclear. This CDR3 is built from 15 residues. CDR1 and CDR2 from the germline V gene are SGHVS and FNYEAQ. V was shortened by 1 base and J by 3 bases, with 13 bases between the two germline ends. DNA for the CDR3: TGTGCCAGCAGCTTAGGTGAGGCCGCCATCTACGAGCAGTACTTC. It is translated as CASSLGEAAIYEQYF.

The chain carries TRBV4-2 and TRBJ2-5; 11 bases map to TRBD2. The CDR3 consists of 18 residues. The germline V gene encodes CDR1 LGHNA and CDR2 YNFKEQ. V shed 1 base and J 5 bases; nucleotides not matched to a gene: 12. CDR3 protein: CASSQAGTSGSIVETQYF. The CDR3 DNA is TGTGCCAGCAGCCAAGCAGGAACTAGCGGGAGTATAGTGGAGACCCAGTACTTC.

This chain uses TRBV4-2 with TRBJ2-7; D might be TRBD2 (6 bases). The CDR3 loop spans 14 amino acids. Trimming pared 4 bases from V and 3 bases from J, leaving 13 bases between. Germline CDR1 and CDR2: LGHNA and YNFKEQ. The CDR3 region is CASSPGGYLYEQYF. In DNA form, the CDR3 reads TGTGCCAGCAGCCCCGGAGGGTACCTCTACGAGCAGTACTTC.

This clone was detected only a few times. The chain employs TRBV30 and TRBJ2-7, with 10 bases identical to TRBD2. V lost 4 bases and J lost 2; bases outside the gene matches: 5. There are 14 residues in the CDR3. The germline gives CDR1 GTSNPN, CDR2 SVGIG (reference sequence). CDR3 sequence reads: CAWTSGSGTYEQYF. The CDR3 bases are TGTGCCTGGACTAGCGGGAGCGGTACCTACGAGCAGTACTTC.

The sample holds a few counts of this clone. The CDR3 DNA reads as TGTGCCAGCTCTTGGACTCCCATGAACACCGGGGAGCTGTTTTTT. Amino acids: CASSWTPMNTGELFF. The chain carries TRBV18 and TRBJ2-2, with D tentatively TRBD2 (5 bases). The germline V gene encodes CDR1 KGHSH and CDR2 LQKENI. The V end lost 6 bases, the J end lost 1 base, and 12 bases lay between the germline ends. This CDR3 contains 15 residues.

The table lists this clone with a few counts. The chain employs TRBV9 and TRBJ1-5; no clear D gene. CDR3 length equals 15 residues. Germline lookup yields CDR1 SGDLS and CDR2 YYNGEE. V was shortened by 0 bases and J by 4 bases, with 11 bases between the two germline ends. CDR3: CASSVAGGFNQPQHF. CDR3 in DNA: TGTGCCAGCAGCGTAGCAGGAGGGTTTAATCAGCCCCAGCATTTT. Supplemented by reference TRBV9 and TRBJ1-5, the full variable domain reads DSGVTQTPKHLITATGQRVTLRCSPRSGDLSVYWYQQSLDQGLQFLIQYYNGEERAKGNILERFSAQQFPDLHSELNLSSLELGDSALYFCASSVAGGFNQPQHFGDGTRLSIL.

This clone was observed a few times. The chain couples TRBV29-1 to TRBJ1-1; no clear D. The CDR3 is 14 residues long. Germline CDR1 is SQVTM and CDR2 is ANQGSEA. V lost 5 bases and J 0 bases, leaving 13 bases between the germline ends. CDR3 region: CSVRGRTMNTEAFF. CDR3 nucleotide sequence: TGCAGCGTTAGAGGCAGAACCATGAACACTGAAGCTTTCTTT.

The chain carries TRBV7-9 and TRBJ2-1, with D unclear. Trimming shortened V by 1 base and J by 0 bases, and 10 bases separated the two germline ends. Germline V gene sequence: CDR1 SEHNR, CDR2 FQNEAQ (reference sequence). The CDR3 extends over 16 amino acids. The CDR3 reads CASSLGLAGSYNEQFF. The CDR3 region has the DNA TGTGCCAGCAGCTTAGGTCTGGCAGGCTCCTACAATGAGCAGTTCTTC.

V is TRBV18 and J is TRBJ2-4; possible D gene TRBD2, 7 bases. The V end lost 6 bases, the J end lost 1 base, and 19 bases lay between the germline ends. The length of the CDR3 is 17 residues. Germline CDR1 reads KGHSH; CDR2 reads LQKENI. The CDR3 DNA sequence: TGTGCCAGCTCCCCAAGGGAGGGGGTTCGGGCCAAAAACATTCAGTACTTC. Translating gives CASSPREGVRAKNIQYF.

With regard to this clone: The same CDR3 is also encoded by other DNA sequences in this sample. The chain links TRBV18 to TRBJ2-3, with D unresolved. The CDR3 runs 13 residues. The germline CDR1 and CDR2 sequences are KGHSH and LQKENI. The ends were cut back, 3 bases at V and 1 base at J, with 5 bases in the middle. This CDR3 is CASSPLGTDTQYF. Written as DNA, the CDR3 is TGTGCCAGCTCACCTTTAGGCACAGATACGCAGTATTTT.